Below, 12 T cell receptor beta chains from the same sample are listed, as sequenced in a study of blood T cell repertoires in COVID-19. The assay was immunoSEQ multiplex PCR, and TCRdb's table has in-frame clones only and misses some. The sample has around 100,000 clones, over 75% seen once; the top ten hold around 6.9%. Specimen: peripheral blood. The receptors shown here come from a woman aged 55-69 years with acute or convalescent COVID-19.

The chain combines TRBV28 with TRBJ1-1; D remains unclear. Trimming took off 1 base at V and 10 bases at J, with 10 bases between the two ends. Germline CDR1 MDHEN, CDR2 SYDVKM. This CDR3 is 12 amino acids long. The CDR3 coding sequence is TGTGCCAGCAGTTTATCCACTATCGCAGCTTTCTTT. Protein sequence: CASSLSTIAAFF.

The CDR3 DNA reads TGTGCCAGCAGTTTCTCCCGGATGCCAGGGGTTAGAAAACTGTTTTTT. Amino acids: CASSFSRMPGVRKLFF. The chain couples TRBV6-5 to TRBJ1-4; D may be TRBD1 (6 bases). Germline CDR1 reads MNHEY; CDR2 reads SVGAGI. CDR3 length: 16 amino acids. Trimming pared 4 bases from V and 10 bases from J, leaving 22 bases between.

The chain is built from TRBV10-2 and TRBJ2-7, with D tentatively TRBD1 (7 bases). This CDR3 is built from 15 residues. The V gene's germline CDR1 is WSHSY and CDR2 SAAADI. Trimming took off 6 bases at V and 4 bases at J, with 19 bases between the two ends. The CDR3 sequence is CASRDRQGGVYEQYF. DNA of the CDR3: TGCGCCAGCAGGGATAGACAGGGAGGAGTGTACGAGCAGTACTTC.

The chain uses TRBV3-1 (or the pseudogene TRBV3-2) and TRBJ2-1; a weak D match, TRBD2 (6 bases). The germline gives CDR1 LGHDT, CDR2 YNNKEL (reference sequence). The CDR3 sequence is 14 residues long. Trimming shortened V by 1 base and J by 10 bases, and 14 bases separated the two germline ends. CDR3 residues: CASSQAGGGAEQFF. The CDR3 region has the DNA TGTGCCAGCAGCCAAGCCGGCGGAGGGGCCGAGCAGTTCTTC.

The chain links TRBV4-1 to TRBJ2-3; TRBD1 aligns across 11 bases. J gave up 3 bases and V 5 bases, and 7 bases lay outside the gene matches. The CDR3 consists of 16 residues. The V gene's germline CDR1 is MGHRA and CDR2 YSYEKL. The CDR3, as DNA: TGCGCCAGCAGCGTAAATGGACAGGGGGCGACAGATACGCAGTATTTT. The encoded protein is CASSVNGQGATDTQYF.

J is TRBJ2-1 and V is TRBV9; 11 nucleotides align to TRBD1. The J segment lost 7 bases and the V segment lost 4 bases, leaving 7 bases of the junction unmatched. The CDR3 extends over 15 amino acids. Germline V CDR1 and CDR2: SGDLS, YYNGEE. The CDR3 protein is CASSLGQGAWNEQFF. The CDR3 DNA follows: TGTGCCAGCAGCCTCGGACAGGGGGCATGGAATGAGCAGTTCTTC.

The chain has TRBV15 and TRBJ2-2; 8 bases map to TRBD1. Trimming removed 1 base from V and 4 bases from J; junction bases left unmatched: 5. The CDR3 consists of 16 residues. Looked up from germline, CDR1 is LNHNV and CDR2 is YYDKDF (reference sequence). CDR3 residues: CATSRGTGIGTGELFF. CDR3 nucleotides: TGTGCCACCAGCAGAGGGACAGGGATAGGCACCGGGGAGCTGTTTTTT.

The gene calls are TRBV29-1 and TRBJ1-1; 8 bases align to TRBD1. The V segment lost 4 bases and the J segment 0 bases; nucleotides outside the gene matches: 1. This CDR3 is built from 13 residues. Germline V gene data show CDR1 as SQVTM and CDR2 as ANQGSEA. The CDR3: CSVVQGVNTEAFF. CDR3 DNA sequence: TGCAGCGTTGTACAGGGGGTGAACACTGAAGCTTTCTTT.

CDR3 residues: CASSLDTYEQYF. CDR3 bases: TGTGCCAGCAGCTTAGATACCTACGAGCAGTACTTC. The V call is TRBV7-9, the J call TRBJ2-7, with unresolved D. V dropped 1 base and J dropped 2 bases, with 3 bases sitting between them. CDR1 is SEHNR, CDR2 FQNEAQ, per germline (reference sequence). The CDR3 consists of 12 residues.

The chain has TRBV5-1 and TRBJ2-1, with 9 bases aligning to TRBD2. Unmatched junction bases numbered 8, after V lost 4 bases and J lost 6 bases. This CDR3 comprises 15 residues. Looked up from germline, CDR1 is SGHRS and CDR2 is YFSETQ. The CDR3 loop reads CASSPVAGVVNEQFF. As DNA, the CDR3 is TGCGCCAGCAGCCCAGTAGCGGGAGTCGTCAATGAGCAGTTCTTC.

This clone was seen only a few times. V and J are TRBV4-1 and TRBJ2-1, with D hard to call. Per the germline V gene, CDR1 is MGHRA and CDR2 is YSYEKL. The CDR3 contains 14 residues. V lost 4 bases, J lost 8 bases, and 15 bases lay in between. The CDR3 nucleotides read TGCGCCAGCAGCCTCTATGAACGCGGTGATGAGCAGTTCTTC. The encoded protein is CASSLYERGDEQFF.

The chain is built from TRBV18 and TRBJ2-5, with 7 bases matching TRBD1. Germline CDR1 KGHSH, CDR2 LQKENI. The CDR3 is 15 residues long. V shed 0 bases and J 2 bases; nucleotides not matched to a gene: 3. The CDR3 sequence: CASSPPGQNQETQYF. In nucleotides, the CDR3 is TGTGCCAGCTCACCACCGGGACAGAATCAAGAGACCCAGTACTTC.